The text below deals with one T cell receptor beta chain. The DNA is omitted, as the CDR3 cannot be located on it reliably, and the CDR3 follows TCRdb's listing. The data originate from a study of Graves' ophthalmopathy and Graves' hyperthyroidism. Including both end residues, the CDR3 is 20 amino acids long. The germline V gene encodes CDR1 SGHTA and CDR2 FQGNSA. Researchers took RNA transcripts and amplified TCR beta CDR3 regions from them. Amplification began with first-round RT-PCR using HTBI primers, then second-round multiplex PCR was performed. TCRdb re-analysed the multiplex PCR reads in MiXCR, keeping a single row per CDR3 protein. The sample shows about 740,000 distinct CDR3 sequences, 35% to 50% of them seen only once.

This TCR derives from an adult man with Graves' ophthalmopathy. The sequencing input was peripheral blood. The rearrangement joins TRBV7-2 to TRBJ1-6; TRBD1 reflects the table's D call only, with no check against the DNA. The CDR3 here is CASSFYICSAAGTKNSPLHF.